This entry concerns a single T cell receptor beta chain. The sample originates from a study of blood T cell repertoires in COVID-19. In the study overall: The United States, Italy and Spain supplied acute and convalescent COVID-19 samples. In each case, the material was cDNA or gDNA derived from T cells, B-cell-depleted T cells, or PBMCs.

CDR3 length: 11 residues. The germline gives CDR1 GTSNPN, CDR2 SVGIG (reference sequence). Trimming took off 0 bases at V and 11 bases at J, with 8 bases between the two ends. Authors' processing steps: Quantification of nucleated cells was approximated via reference gene primer amplification. Only in-frame clones appear in the TCRdb table, and some are missing; sequencing was by immunoSEQ multiplex PCR. V and J calls plus clone size are reproduced from that table; the DNA served to infer D and trimming. The sample carries about 260,000 clones, about nine tenths recorded once. This TCR was sampled from a man aged 35 to 55 with active or convalescent COVID-19. The rearrangement links TRBV30 to TRBJ1-5; D might be TRBD1 (6 bases). Sequencing was done on a sample of peripheral blood. The CDR3 DNA reads TGTGCCTGGAGTGTCGGACAGTCCCAGCATTTT. Its translation is CAWSVGQSQHF.